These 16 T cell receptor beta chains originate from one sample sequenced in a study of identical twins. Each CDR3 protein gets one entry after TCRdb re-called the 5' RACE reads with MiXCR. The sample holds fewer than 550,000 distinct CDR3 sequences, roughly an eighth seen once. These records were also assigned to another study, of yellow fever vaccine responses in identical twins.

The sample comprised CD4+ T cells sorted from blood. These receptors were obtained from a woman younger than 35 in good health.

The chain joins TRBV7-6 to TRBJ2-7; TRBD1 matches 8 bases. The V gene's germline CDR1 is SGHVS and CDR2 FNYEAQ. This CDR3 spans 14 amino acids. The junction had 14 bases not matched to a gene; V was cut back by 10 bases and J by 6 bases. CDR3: CATMIGQGGSEQYF. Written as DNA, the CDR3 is TGTGCCACCATGATAGGACAGGGTGGGTCCGAGCAGTACTTC.

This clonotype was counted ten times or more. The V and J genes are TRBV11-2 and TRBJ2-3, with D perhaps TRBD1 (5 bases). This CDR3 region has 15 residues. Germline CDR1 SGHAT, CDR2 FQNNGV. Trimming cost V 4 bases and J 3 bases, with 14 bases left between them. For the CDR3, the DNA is TGTGCCAGCAGCTCCATGGGGCAAAAGACAGATACGCAGTATTTT. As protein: CASSSMGQKTDTQYF. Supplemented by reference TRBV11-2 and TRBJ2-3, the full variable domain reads EAGVAQSPRYKIIEKRQSVAFWCNPISGHATLYWYQQILGQGPKLLIQFQNNGVVDDSQLPKDRFSAERLKGVDSTLKIQPAKLEDSAVYLCASSSMGQKTDTQYFGPGTRLTVL.

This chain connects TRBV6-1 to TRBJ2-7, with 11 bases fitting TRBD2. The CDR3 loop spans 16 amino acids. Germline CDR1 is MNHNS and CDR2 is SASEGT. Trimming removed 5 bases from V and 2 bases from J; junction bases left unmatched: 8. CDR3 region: CASSRTSGGIPYEQYF. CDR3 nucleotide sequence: TGTGCCAGCAGTCGAACTAGCGGGGGAATACCCTACGAGCAGTACTTC.

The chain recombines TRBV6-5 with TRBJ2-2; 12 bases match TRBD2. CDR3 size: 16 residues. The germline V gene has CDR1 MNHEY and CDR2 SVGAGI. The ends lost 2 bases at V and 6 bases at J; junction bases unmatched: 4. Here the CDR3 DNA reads TGTGCCAGCAGTTACCTAGCGGGAGGGACGGCCGGGGAGCTGTTTTTT. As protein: CASSYLAGGTAGELFF.

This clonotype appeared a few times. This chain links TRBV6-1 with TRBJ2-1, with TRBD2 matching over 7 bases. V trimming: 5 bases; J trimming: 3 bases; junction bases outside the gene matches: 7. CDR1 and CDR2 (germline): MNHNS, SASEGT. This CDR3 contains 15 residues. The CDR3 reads CASSPLQRDYNEQFF. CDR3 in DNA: TGTGCCAGCAGTCCCCTACAGCGGGACTACAATGAGCAGTTCTTC.

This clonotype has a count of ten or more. The chain's CDR3 is CSARWGNEQFF. CDR3 nucleotides: TGCAGTGCTAGATGGGGAAATGAGCAGTTCTTC. J is TRBJ2-1 and V is TRBV20-1; unclear D gene. Trimming removed 2 bases from V and 7 bases from J, with 6 bases in between. The CDR3 runs 11 residues. CDR1 is DFQATT, CDR2 SNEGSKA, per germline (reference sequence).

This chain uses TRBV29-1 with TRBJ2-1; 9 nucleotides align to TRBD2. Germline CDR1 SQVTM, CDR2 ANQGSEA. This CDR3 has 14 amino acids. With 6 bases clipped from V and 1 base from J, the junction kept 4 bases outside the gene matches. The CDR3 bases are TGCAGCGTGAGACTAGCGGAGTCCTACAATGAGCAGTTCTTC. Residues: CSVRLAESYNEQFF.

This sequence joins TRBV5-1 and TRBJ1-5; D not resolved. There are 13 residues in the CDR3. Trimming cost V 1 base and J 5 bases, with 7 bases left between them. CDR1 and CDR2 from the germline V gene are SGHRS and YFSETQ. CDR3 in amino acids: CASSLKPDQPQHF. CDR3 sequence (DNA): TGCGCCAGCAGCTTGAAGCCAGATCAGCCCCAGCATTTT. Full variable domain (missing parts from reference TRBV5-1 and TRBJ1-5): KAGVTQTPRYLIKTRGQQVTLSCSPISGHRSVSWYQQTPGQGLQFLFEYFSETQRNKGNFPGRFSGRQFSNSRSEMNVSTLELGDSALYLCASSLKPDQPQHFGDGTRLSIL.

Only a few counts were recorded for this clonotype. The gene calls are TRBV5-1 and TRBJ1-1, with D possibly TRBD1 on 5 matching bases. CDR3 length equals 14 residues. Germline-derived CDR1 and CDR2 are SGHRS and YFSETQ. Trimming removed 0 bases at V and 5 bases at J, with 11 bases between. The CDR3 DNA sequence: TGCGCCAGCAGCTTGGGGTTTGGGGGTACTGAAGCTTTCTTT. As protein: CASSLGFGGTEAFF.

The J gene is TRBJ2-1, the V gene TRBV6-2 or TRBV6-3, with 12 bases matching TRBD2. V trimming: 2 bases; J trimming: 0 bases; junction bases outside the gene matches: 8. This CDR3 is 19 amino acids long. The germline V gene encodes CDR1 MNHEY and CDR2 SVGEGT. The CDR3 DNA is TGTGCCAGCAGTTACAGGACTAGCGGGATAAGTAGCTCCTACAATGAGCAGTTCTTC. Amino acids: CASSYRTSGISSSYNEQFF.

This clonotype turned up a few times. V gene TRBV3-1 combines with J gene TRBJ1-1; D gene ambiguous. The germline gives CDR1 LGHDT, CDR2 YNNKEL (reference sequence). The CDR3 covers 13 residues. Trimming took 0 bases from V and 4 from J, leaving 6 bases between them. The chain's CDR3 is CASSQDLRTEAFF. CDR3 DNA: TGTGCCAGCAGCCAAGATTTACGCACTGAAGCTTTCTTT.

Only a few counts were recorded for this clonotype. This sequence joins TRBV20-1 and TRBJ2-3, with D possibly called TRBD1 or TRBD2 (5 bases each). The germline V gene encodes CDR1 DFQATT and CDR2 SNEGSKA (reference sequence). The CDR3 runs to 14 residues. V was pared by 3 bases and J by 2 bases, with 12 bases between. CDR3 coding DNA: TGCAGTGCTAGGGGACGCCAGCTCACAGATACGCAGTATTTT. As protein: CSARGRQLTDTQYF.

CDR3 nucleotide sequence: TGTGCCCCTAGAGAAGGGGGAGCCAAAAACATTCAGTACTTC. Protein product: CAPREGGAKNIQYF. The chain recombines TRBV5-6 with TRBJ2-4; perhaps TRBD1 as D (6 bases). V lost 10 bases to trimming and J lost 0 bases, with 14 bases between them. Germline V gene sequence: CDR1 SGHDT, CDR2 YYEEEE. The CDR3 sequence is 14 residues long. Looking up the rest from reference TRBV5-6 and TRBJ2-4 gives the full variable domain: DAGVTQSPTHLIKTRGQQVTLRCSPKSGHDTVSWYQQALGQGPQFIFQYYEEEERQRGNFPDRFSGHQFPNYSSELNVNALLLGDSALYLCAPREGGAKNIQYFGAGTRLSVL.

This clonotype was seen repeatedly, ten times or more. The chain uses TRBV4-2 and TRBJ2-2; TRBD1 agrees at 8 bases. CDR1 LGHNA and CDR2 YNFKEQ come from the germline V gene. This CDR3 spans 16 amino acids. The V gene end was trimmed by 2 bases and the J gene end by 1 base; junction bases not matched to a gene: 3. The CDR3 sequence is CASSQSGTGNTGELFF. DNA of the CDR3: TGTGCCAGCAGCCAATCGGGGACAGGGAACACCGGGGAGCTGTTTTTT.

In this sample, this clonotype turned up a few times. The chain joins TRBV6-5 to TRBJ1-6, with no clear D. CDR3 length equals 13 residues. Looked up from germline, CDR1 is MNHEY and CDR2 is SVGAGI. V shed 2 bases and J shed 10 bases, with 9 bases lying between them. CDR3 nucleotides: TGTGCCAGCAGTTACCAAGGATGGTCACCCCTCCACTTT. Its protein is CASSYQGWSPLHF.

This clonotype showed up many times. The CDR3 here is CASSLGFSGRADNEQFF. CDR3 coding DNA: TGTGCCAGCAGCTTAGGCTTTAGCGGGAGGGCCGACAATGAGCAGTTCTTC. J is TRBJ2-1 and V is TRBV7-9, with 11 positions matching TRBD2. The CDR3 covers 17 residues. In germline, CDR1 is SEHNR, CDR2 FQNEAQ (reference sequence). The V segment lost 1 base and the J segment 5 bases; nucleotides outside the gene matches: 7.